The entry below describes one T cell receptor (beta chain). Antigen specificity is unknown. Germline loops: CDR1 DFQATT, CDR2 SNEGSKA (reference sequence). Trimming took 2 bases from V and 4 from J; bases not matched to a gene: 4. The CDR3 extends over 16 amino acids. From the RACE reads, TCRdb called clonotypes with MiXCR, one entry per CDR3 protein. The data contain more than 100,000 distinct CDR3 sequences, roughly 13% of them singletons. These data come from a study of human T cells and chemical hapten exposure. About the study: The patient population, which was mostly female, had alopecia areata, totalis or universalis. General study results and limits: Expanded TCRs showed more large CDR3 clusters than pre-sensitization or healthy control sets.

The time point denotes: pre-sensitization, week 0. Indicated treatment: therapeutic diphenylcyclopropenone sensitization with weekly scalp DPC. Researchers sampled blood before each patch test went on. The V and J genes are TRBV20-1 and TRBJ2-5, with 16 bases lining up with TRBD2. This clonotype was obtained from a woman aged 18-29 years with alopecia areata. Some clones in this sample may be carry-over from other donors' samples. The sequencing used whole blood, collected in connection with sensitization to the hapten diphenylcyclopropenone (DPC). CDR3 bases: TGCAGTGCTAGAACGGGACTAGCGGGGGGGCTAGAGACCCAGTACTTC. Protein: CSARTGLAGGLETQYF.